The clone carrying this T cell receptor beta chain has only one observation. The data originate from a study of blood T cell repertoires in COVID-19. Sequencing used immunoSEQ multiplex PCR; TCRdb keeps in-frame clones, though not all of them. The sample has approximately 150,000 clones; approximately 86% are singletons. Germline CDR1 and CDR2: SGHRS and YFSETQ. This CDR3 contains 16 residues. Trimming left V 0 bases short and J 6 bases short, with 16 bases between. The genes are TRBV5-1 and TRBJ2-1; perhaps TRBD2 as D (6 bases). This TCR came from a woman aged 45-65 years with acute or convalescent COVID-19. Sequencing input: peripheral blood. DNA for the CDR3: TGCGCCAGCAGCTTGGCCGATACGGGGGTAAGCAATGAGCAGTTCTTC. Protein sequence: CASSLADTGVSNEQFF.